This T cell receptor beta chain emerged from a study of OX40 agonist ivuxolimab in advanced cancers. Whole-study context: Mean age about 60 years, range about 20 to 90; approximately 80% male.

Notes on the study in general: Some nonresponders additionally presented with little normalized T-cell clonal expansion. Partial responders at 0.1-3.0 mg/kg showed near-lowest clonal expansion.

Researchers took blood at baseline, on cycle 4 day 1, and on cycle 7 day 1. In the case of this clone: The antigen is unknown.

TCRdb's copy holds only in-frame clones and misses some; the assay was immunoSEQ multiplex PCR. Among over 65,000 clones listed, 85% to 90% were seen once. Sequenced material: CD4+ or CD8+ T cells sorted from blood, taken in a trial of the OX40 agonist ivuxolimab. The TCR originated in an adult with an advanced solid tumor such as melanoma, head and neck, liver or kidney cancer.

The CDR3, as DNA: TGTGCCAGCAGCAAAACGAGGGGGGAGGGATACAATGAGCAGTTCTTC. Protein: CASSKTRGEGYNEQFF. The genes are TRBV7-8 and TRBJ2-1; tentative D call: TRBD2 (7 bases). V was pared by 5 bases and J by 4 bases, with 18 bases between. Germline V gives CDR1 SGHVS, CDR2 FQNEAQ. This CDR3 has 16 amino acids.